The text below deals with one TCR beta chain. The source of the sample is a study of shared clonotypes between healthy human individuals. Study in general: The donors, two women and a few men, were aged 18 to 49.

There were no recent acute infections or vaccinations among the donors, who were healthy HIV-negative adults. Every donor was a Caucasian adult from Nashville, Tennessee. The length of the CDR3 is 15 residues. The V gene's germline CDR1 is MNHNY and CDR2 SVGAGI (reference sequence). Trimming removed 4 bases at V and 2 bases at J, with 13 bases between. Generated by immunoSEQ multiplex PCR, the TCRdb table keeps only in-frame clones and is missing some. This sample has a few million clones; 85% to 95% occur once, and the top ten carry 0.13% to 0.15%. This receptor was taken from a man aged 18-30 years in good health. The V gene is TRBV6-6, the J gene TRBJ2-3, with D perhaps matching TRBD1 (5 bases). Sequenced material: naive CD4+ T cells sorted from blood. Indicated subset: CD45RA+ positively selected. CDR3 amino acids: CASSSTTDATDTQYF. In DNA, the CDR3 is TGTGCCAGCAGTTCAACGACAGACGCCACAGATACGCAGTATTTT.